The 25 T cell receptor beta chains in this list originate from one sample, sequenced in a study of regulatory T cells in long-lasting Graves disease. Time point given: persistent/refractory GD, antithyroid drugs over 5 years with positive TRAb. Extracted RNA from PBMCs served as the source of the TCR library. Assembly of TCR beta libraries relied on iRepertoire HTBI primers together with Arm-PCR of CDR3 regions. MiXCR, run by TCRdb on the multiplex PCR reads, gives a single entry per CDR3 protein. Here the sample spans over 250,000 distinct CDR3 sequences, roughly a fifth being singletons. The source material was peripheral blood mononuclear cells (PBMCs), sampled when the disease was refractory, from a patient treated with antithyroid drugs. These receptors were obtained from a female donor with Graves disease.

In its sample, this clonotype was seen many times. This chain connects TRBV20-1 to TRBJ2-7; D assignment may be TRBD1 or TRBD2 (5 bases each). Trimming took off 6 bases at V and 3 bases at J, with 18 bases between the two ends. The CDR3 extends over 14 amino acids. Germline values: CDR1 DFQATT, CDR2 SNEGSKA (reference sequence). The chain's CDR3 is CSAPTLWGNYEQYF. The DNA of the CDR3 is TGCAGTGCCCCAACACTATGGGGGAACTACGAGCAGTACTTC.

This chain joins TRBV30 and TRBJ2-6; D not resolved. The CDR3 spans 13 residues. Trimming removed 5 bases from V and 1 base from J, with 6 bases in between. Germline-derived CDR1 and CDR2 are GTSNPN and SVGIG (reference sequence). CDR3 loop: CAWGKSGANVLTF. The CDR3 nucleotides are TGTGCCTGGGGTAAATCTGGGGCCAACGTCCTGACTTTC.

This clonotype was observed a few times. The rearrangement links TRBV7-9 to TRBJ2-5, with TRBD2 identical over 7 bases. The CDR3 contains 18 residues. The V gene end was trimmed by 5 bases and the J gene end by 5 bases; junction bases not matched to a gene: 20. CDR1 is SEHNR and CDR2 is FQNEAQ in the germline V gene (reference sequence). Here the CDR3 DNA reads TGTGCCAGCAGCCCCCTTAGAGCGGGACTCTTGGACGGGGAGACCCAGTACTTC. Amino acid sequence: CASSPLRAGLLDGETQYF.

This clonotype has a handful of counts. V usage is TRBV5-6 and J usage is TRBJ1-2, with TRBD1 matching 11 bases. The trim removed 4 bases at V and 4 bases at J, leaving 9 bases unmatched. Germline V gene data show CDR1 as SGHDT and CDR2 as YYEEEE. The CDR3 has 16 amino acids. CDR3 sequence (DNA): TGTGCCAGCAGCACCGGACAGGGGGCGCGGTTCTATGGCTACACCTTC. Its protein product is CASSTGQGARFYGYTF.

Ten or more counts support this clonotype. The chain has TRBV12-3 or TRBV12-4 and TRBJ2-7; possibly TRBD1 for D (6 bases). V lost 3 bases to trimming and J lost 3 bases, with 12 bases between them. The CDR3 length is 14 residues. In DNA form, the CDR3 reads TGTGCCAGCAGTTTCGGGACAATCCTCTACGAGCAGTACTTC. This codes for CASSFGTILYEQYF.

This clonotype was seen ten or more times. V and J are TRBV29-1 and TRBJ2-5; D remains unclear. The germline V gene encodes CDR1 SQVTM and CDR2 ANQGSEA. The CDR3 consists of 12 residues. Trimming removed 4 bases at V and 5 bases at J, with 11 bases between. CDR3 region: CSVVQARETQYF. CDR3 in DNA: TGCAGCGTTGTTCAGGCCCGGGAGACCCAGTACTTC.

This clonotype was seen repeatedly, ten times or more. The V call is TRBV29-1, the J call TRBJ2-5, with 7 bases matching TRBD1. The CDR3 runs 13 residues. The germline V gene encodes CDR1 SQVTM and CDR2 ANQGSEA. V shed 7 bases and J 4 bases; nucleotides not matched to a gene: 9. The CDR3 DNA reads as TGCAGCGGAGTCAGGGGGAGAGGAGAGACCCAGTACTTC. As protein: CSGVRGRGETQYF.

This clonotype was observed a handful of times. The rearrangement links TRBV6-1 to TRBJ2-5; possible D gene TRBD2, 7 bases. Germline CDR1 is MNHNS and CDR2 is SASEGT. V was clipped by 2 bases and J by 7 bases, with 20 bases between them. There are 16 residues in the CDR3. CDR3 residues: CASSEREGGFLGTQYF. CDR3 in DNA: TGTGCCAGCAGTGAAAGAGAGGGGGGGTTCTTGGGGACCCAGTACTTC.

The chain employs TRBV20-1 and TRBJ1-1, with 9 bases identical to TRBD1. Germline CDR1 reads DFQATT; CDR2 reads SNEGSKA (reference sequence). The CDR3 runs 11 residues. Here the CDR3 reads CGQGPDTEAFF. CDR3 sequence (DNA): TGCGGACAGGGGCCGGACACTGAAGCTTTCTTT.

A single count supports this clonotype. The gene calls are TRBV10-3 and TRBJ1-2; D unclear. V was clipped by 2 bases and J by 8 bases, with 9 bases between them. Germline V gene lookup returns CDR1 ENHRY and CDR2 SYGVKD. The length of the CDR3 is 12 residues. In nucleotides, the CDR3 is TGTGCCATCAGTGAGGACCGTCGAGGCTACACCTTC. As protein: CAISEDRRGYTF.

This clonotype was observed at least ten times. V and J are TRBV11-2 and TRBJ1-1; D unclear. CDR1 and CDR2 (germline): SGHAT, FQNNGV. There are 17 residues in the CDR3. V was trimmed by 2 bases and J by 0 bases, leaving 16 bases between them. The CDR3 coding sequence is TGTGCCAGCAGCTTAAGAACAGTCGGCCGAATGAACACTGAAGCTTTCTTT. It translates to CASSLRTVGRMNTEAFF.

The J gene is TRBJ2-5, the V gene TRBV2; no clear D gene. CDR1 is SNHLY and CDR2 is FYNNEI in the germline V gene. V lost 4 bases and J 2 bases, leaving 8 bases between the germline ends. This CDR3 region has 13 residues. This CDR3 reads CASSVFRQETQYF. CDR3 nucleotides: TGTGCCAGCAGTGTCTTCAGACAAGAGACCCAGTACTTC.

This chain connects TRBV20-1 to TRBJ2-7; the D is unclear. V was clipped by 2 bases and J by 5 bases, with 13 bases between them. The CDR3 spans 13 residues. Per germline, CDR1 DFQATT and CDR2 SNEGSKA (reference sequence). The DNA for the CDR3 is TGCAGTGCTAGAACTCCATCCCTGCACGAGCAGTACTTC. Translation: CSARTPSLHEQYF.

This clonotype showed up just a few times. V and J are TRBV28 and TRBJ2-3; 7 bases are shared with TRBD1. The J segment lost 7 bases and the V segment lost 5 bases, leaving 18 bases of the junction unmatched. This CDR3 region has 17 residues. The V gene's germline CDR1 is MDHEN and CDR2 SYDVKM. CDR3 in DNA: TGTGCCAGCAGTCCAACCGTCGACAGGGACATCGCACATACGCAGTATTTT. Encoded protein: CASSPTVDRDIAHTQYF.

The V call is TRBV7-9, the J call TRBJ1-2, with 7 bases aligning to TRBD1. This CDR3 contains 13 residues. With 5 bases clipped from V and 8 bases from J, the junction kept 8 bases outside the gene matches. The germline V gene encodes CDR1 SEHNR and CDR2 FQNEAQ (reference sequence). The CDR3 DNA reads TGTGCCAGCAGCCTCAGGGGGGAGCGGGGCTACACCTTC. Translation gives CASSLRGERGYTF.

This clonotype appeared many times. This CDR3 reads CASSPLNSNTEAFF. DNA for the CDR3: TGTGCCAGCAGCCCCCTGAATTCGAACACTGAAGCTTTCTTT. This chain connects TRBV25-1 to TRBJ1-1; D not certain. V lost 6 bases to trimming and J lost 1 base, with 12 bases between them. This CDR3 region has 14 residues. Germline V gene sequence: CDR1 MGHDK, CDR2 SYGVNS.

This clonotype has at least ten counts. V is TRBV28 and J is TRBJ2-7; D remains ambiguous. Between the trimmed V and J ends, which lost 3 bases and 3 bases, there was a span of 15 bases. The germline CDR1 and CDR2 sequences are MDHEN and SYDVKM. CDR3 length equals 15 residues. CDR3 nucleotides: TGTGCCAGCAGTTTTAGCTATCTCGAGAACTACGAGCAGTACTTC. Translation: CASSFSYLENYEQYF.

This clonotype was counted many times. The chain carries TRBV6-1 and TRBJ2-3, with 12 bases identical to TRBD2. V lost 6 bases, J lost 0 bases, and 10 bases stayed unmatched. The CDR3 contains 18 residues. The germline CDR1 and CDR2 sequences are MNHNS and SASEGT. CDR3 sequence reads: CASRRTSGERSSTDTQYF. Here the CDR3 DNA reads TGTGCCAGCAGGCGGACTAGCGGGGAACGCTCTAGCACAGATACGCAGTATTTT.

The chain employs TRBV7-9 and TRBJ2-5; D possibly uses TRBD1 or TRBD2 (5 bases each). The CDR3 is made up of 16 amino acids. The V end was cut by 1 base, the J end by 5 bases, with 17 bases between. The germline V gene has CDR1 SEHNR and CDR2 FQNEAQ (reference sequence). The chain's CDR3 is CASSLGAQERGETQYF. The CDR3 bases are TGTGCCAGCAGCTTAGGGGCCCAGGAGAGGGGTGAGACCCAGTACTTC.

The chain combines TRBV28 with TRBJ2-3; D is ambiguous. Trimming pared 5 bases from V and 1 base from J, leaving 7 bases between. This CDR3 comprises 13 residues. Germline CDR1 MDHEN, CDR2 SYDVKM. This chain's CDR3 is CASSGMGTDTQYF. The CDR3 region has the DNA TGTGCCAGCAGTGGCATGGGCACAGATACGCAGTATTTT.

This clonotype has a count of ten or more. This chain joins TRBV3-1 and TRBJ2-5; D unclear. Trimming took off 2 bases at V and 5 bases at J, with 6 bases between the two ends. The CDR3 loop spans 12 amino acids. CDR1 is LGHDT, CDR2 YNNKEL, per germline (reference sequence). The CDR3 spells CASSQFGETQYF. Here the CDR3 DNA reads TGTGCCAGCAGCCAATTTGGGGAGACCCAGTACTTC.

This clonotype was seen only a few times. It differs at one base from a far larger clone, so likely a read error. This chain links TRBV11-2 with TRBJ2-7; D remains ambiguous. Germline-derived CDR1 and CDR2 are SGHAT and FQNNGV. Trimming took off 2 bases at V and 6 bases at J, with 14 bases between the two ends. This CDR3 spans 14 amino acids. The CDR3 DNA reads as TGTGCCAGCAGCTTATCCCCTTGGTCGCTCGAGCAGTACTTC. It specifies CASSLSPWSLEQYF.

The table lists this clonotype with many counts. The rearrangement links TRBV7-2 to TRBJ1-5, with D possibly TRBD1 on 6 matching bases. Trimming pared 5 bases from V and 4 bases from J, leaving 12 bases between. Germline CDR1 SGHTA, CDR2 FQGNSA. This CDR3 is 14 amino acids long. CDR3 in amino acids: CASSVTGPNQPQHF. The CDR3 DNA sequence: TGTGCCAGCAGCGTTACAGGGCCTAATCAGCCCCAGCATTTT. Filled out from reference TRBV7-2 and TRBJ1-5, the complete variable domain reads GAGVSQSPSNKVTEKGKDVELRCDPISGHTALYWYRQSLGQGLEFLIYFQGNSAPDKSGLPSDRFSAERTGGSVSTLTIQRTQQEDSAVYLCASSVTGPNQPQHFGDGTRLSIL.

The V and J genes are TRBV3-1 and TRBJ2-2; D ambiguous. Germline V lookup: CDR1 LGHDT, CDR2 YNNKEL (reference sequence). With 2 bases removed from V and 5 bases from J, the gap between germline ends came to 12 bases. The CDR3 covers 15 residues. The CDR3 nucleotides are TGTGCCAGCAGCCAACAAGTCGGCAGAACCGGGGAGCTGTTTTTT. Translated: CASSQQVGRTGELFF.

The chain couples TRBV5-1 to TRBJ1-4; no firm D call. CDR1 and CDR2 from the germline V gene are SGHRS and YFSETQ. V lost 5 bases to trimming and J lost 5 bases, with 13 bases between them. The CDR3 contains 14 residues. In nucleotides, the CDR3 is TGCGCCAGCAGTATGACGGCGGAGAATGAAAAACTGTTTTTT. Its translation: CASSMTAENEKLFF.